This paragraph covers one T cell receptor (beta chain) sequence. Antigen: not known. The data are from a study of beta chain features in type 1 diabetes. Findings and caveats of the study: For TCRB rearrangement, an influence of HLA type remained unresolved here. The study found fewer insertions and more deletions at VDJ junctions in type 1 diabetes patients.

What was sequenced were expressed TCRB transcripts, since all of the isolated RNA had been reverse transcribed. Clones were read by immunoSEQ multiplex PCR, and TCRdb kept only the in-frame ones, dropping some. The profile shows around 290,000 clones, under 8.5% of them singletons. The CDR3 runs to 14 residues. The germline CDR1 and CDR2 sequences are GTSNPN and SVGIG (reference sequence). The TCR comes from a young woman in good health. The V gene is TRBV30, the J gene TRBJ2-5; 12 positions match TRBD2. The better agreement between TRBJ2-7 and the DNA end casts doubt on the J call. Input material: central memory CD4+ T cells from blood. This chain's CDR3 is CAWSAGLAGYEQYF. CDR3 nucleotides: TGTGCCTGGAGTGCGGGACTAGCGGGCTACGAGCAGTACTTC.